The T cell receptor beta chain described here comes from a study of post-analysis software for immune sequencing data. Study at large: Relapsing-remitting, secondary progressive and progressive-relapsing multiple sclerosis were all included among the disease courses.

Unique molecular identifiers were built into the TCR beta cDNA libraries. cDNA molecules numbering roughly 0.5 million came from roughly 1 to 10 million T cells. TCRdb passed the PCR reads through MiXCR, listing each CDR3 protein once. Found here are some 690,000 distinct CDR3 sequences, roughly 27% of them singletons; the top ten hold approximately 0.6%. V was pared by 3 bases and J by 4 bases, with 6 bases of the junction left unmatched. The CDR3 is 14 residues long. Germline V lookup: CDR1 DFQATT, CDR2 SNEGSKA (reference sequence). This clonotype was counted only a few times. Its antigen is undetermined. Regarding the study as a whole: Compared against controls, patients with multiple sclerosis displayed significantly lower normalized Chao1 diversity. When patients were compared with controls, 5 or 6 TRBV segments were more frequent, TRBV5-6, TRBV5-1 and TRBV20-1 among them. Same-batch samples co-clustered strongly by F measure.

Sequencing input: blood. The TCR sequence derives from a girl aged 5 to 17 with multiple sclerosis. The genes are TRBV20-1 and TRBJ2-3; 8 bases align to TRBD2. For the CDR3, the DNA is TGCAGTGCTAGGCGTAGCGGGGTCGCAGATACGCAGTATTTT. Its protein is CSARRSGVADTQYF.